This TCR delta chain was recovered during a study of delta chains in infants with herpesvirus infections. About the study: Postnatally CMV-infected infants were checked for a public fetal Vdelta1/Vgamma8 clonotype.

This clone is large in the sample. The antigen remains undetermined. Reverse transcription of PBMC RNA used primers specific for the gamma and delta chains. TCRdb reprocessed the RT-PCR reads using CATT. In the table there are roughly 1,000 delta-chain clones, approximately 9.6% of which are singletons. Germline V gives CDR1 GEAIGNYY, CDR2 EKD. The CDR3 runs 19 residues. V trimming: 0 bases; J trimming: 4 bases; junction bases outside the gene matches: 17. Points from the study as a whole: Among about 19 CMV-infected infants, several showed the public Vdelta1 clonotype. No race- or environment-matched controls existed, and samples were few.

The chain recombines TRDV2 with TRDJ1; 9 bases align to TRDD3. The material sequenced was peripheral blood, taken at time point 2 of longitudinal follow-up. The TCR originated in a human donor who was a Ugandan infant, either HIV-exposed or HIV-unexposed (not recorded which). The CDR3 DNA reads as TGTGCCTGTGACACCGTCCCGGGGCTGGGGGATCGGGTTCGCGATAAACTCATCTTT. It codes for CACDTVPGLGDRVRDKLIF.